This T cell receptor (beta chain) was captured by sequencing in a study of blood T cell repertoires in COVID-19. Individuals aged roughly 18 to 95 years were recruited from 24 US areas. CDR1 MNHEY and CDR2 SVGAGI come from the germline V gene. V shed 6 bases and J shed 3 bases, with 12 bases lying between them. The CDR3 consists of 14 residues. In the original workflow: Scientists estimated how many nucleated cells there were by amplifying reference gene primers. Sequencing used immunoSEQ multiplex PCR; TCRdb keeps in-frame clones, though not all of them. D and trimming come from the DNA, and the V and J calls and clone size come from that table. The data hold approximately 470,000 clones, with roughly 87% observed a single time.

Material: PBMCs or T cells enriched from blood (not recorded which). The clonotype comes from a woman between 18 and 29 years old who had recovered from COVID-19. The gene calls are TRBV6-5 and TRBJ1-5; D ambiguous. The CDR3 DNA is TGTGCCAGCAGCCCACCGGGAACCAATCAGCCCCAGCATTTT. Protein sequence: CASSPPGTNQPQHF.